One and the same sample provided the 27 T cell receptor beta chains below, sequenced in a study of T cell responses to AZD1222 COVID-19 vaccine. Sequencing used immunoSEQ multiplex PCR; TCRdb keeps in-frame clones, though not all of them. The repertoire holds roughly 200,000 clones, with approximately 90% as singletons. This sample comprised peripheral blood, obtained 28 days after the second AZD1222 dose. The source of these receptors is an adult who received the AZD1222 COVID-19 vaccine.

The chain links TRBV7-2 to TRBJ2-4; 7 bases agree with TRBD1. There are 17 residues in the CDR3. Germline values: CDR1 SGHTA, CDR2 FQGNSA. The junction had 12 bases not matched to a gene; V was cut back by 1 base and J by 6 bases. The DNA of the CDR3 is TGTGCCAGCAGCTTAGTCCCCGGACAGGAAGGGAGAAACATTCAGTACTTC. This gives the protein CASSLVPGQEGRNIQYF.

This clone was picked up a small number of times. This rearrangement joins TRBV2 to TRBJ2-5; D is unresolved. The CDR3 spans 13 residues. Germline V CDR1 and CDR2: SNHLY, FYNNEI. Trimming took 5 bases from V and 1 from J, leaving 8 bases between them. Here the CDR3 reads CASSTDLQETQYF. CDR3 sequence (DNA): TGTGCCAGCAGTACGGACCTCCAAGAGACCCAGTACTTC.

The chain has TRBV28 and TRBJ1-2; 9 bases are shared with TRBD1. Germline CDR1 MDHEN, CDR2 SYDVKM. V was pared by 7 bases and J by 1 base, with 7 bases of the junction left unmatched. This CDR3 comprises 15 residues. The CDR3 spells CASKGGQGINYGYTF. The DNA for the CDR3 is TGTGCCAGCAAGGGAGGACAGGGGATTAACTATGGCTACACCTTC.

This sequence joins TRBV6-6 and TRBJ2-2; 8 nucleotides line up with TRBD2. Germline CDR1 MNHNY, CDR2 SVGAGI (reference sequence). CDR3 length: 15 amino acids. The junction had 4 bases not matched to a gene; V was cut back by 0 bases and J by 7 bases. The CDR3 here is CASSYSSGSIGELFF. DNA for the CDR3: TGTGCCAGCAGTTACTCGAGCGGGAGTATCGGGGAGCTGTTTTTT.

This clone was recorded once. The chain joins TRBV5-4 to TRBJ1-1; a possible D gene is TRBD1 (5 bases). The length of the CDR3 is 13 residues. Looked up from germline, CDR1 is SGHNT and CDR2 is YYREEE (reference sequence). The V gene lost 1 base and the J gene lost 3 bases, with 7 bases spanning the gap. CDR3 nucleotides: TGTGCCAGCAGCTTGTTGGGGGACACTGAAGCTTTCTTT. It specifies CASSLLGDTEAFF.

The V gene is TRBV10-2, the J gene TRBJ2-2, with 16 bases identical to TRBD2. CDR3 size: 16 residues. The J segment lost 4 bases and the V segment lost 6 bases, leaving 2 bases of the junction unmatched. Germline assignment: CDR1 WSHSY and CDR2 SAAADI. CDR3 in DNA: TGCGCCAGCAGAGGGACTAGCGGGAGGGCCACCGGGGAGCTGTTTTTT. Translated, it gives CASRGTSGRATGELFF.

The rearrangement links TRBV14 to TRBJ2-1; 12 nucleotides line up with TRBD2. This CDR3 is 20 amino acids long. Germline lookup yields CDR1 SGHDN and CDR2 FVKESK. V shed 2 bases and J 9 bases; nucleotides not matched to a gene: 20. CDR3 residues: CASSQRDPTSGRWALSEQFF. CDR3 DNA sequence: TGTGCCAGCAGCCAACGGGATCCAACTAGCGGGAGGTGGGCCCTAAGTGAGCAGTTCTTC.

The CDR3 region is CATSRGSETQYF. CDR3 in DNA: TGTGCCACCTCGAGGGGGTCGGAGACCCAGTACTTC. V usage is TRBV6-6 and J usage is TRBJ2-5; the D gene is possibly TRBD1 (6 bases). The length of the CDR3 is 12 residues. The germline V gene encodes CDR1 MNHNY and CDR2 SVGAGI (reference sequence). Trimming took off 10 bases at V and 5 bases at J, with 14 bases between the two ends.

This clone was counted at least ten times. The rearrangement uses TRBV10-1 and TRBJ1-3; TRBD1 matches at 7 bases. In germline, CDR1 is WNHNN, CDR2 SYGVQD (reference sequence). The CDR3 length is 14 residues. Trimming removed 7 bases from V and 2 bases from J; junction bases left unmatched: 5. CDR3 in amino acids: CASTPDRAGNTIYF. CDR3 bases: TGCGCCAGCACCCCCGACAGGGCTGGAAACACCATATATTTT.

The chain has TRBV9 and TRBJ2-3; D unclear. Looked up from germline, CDR1 is SGDLS and CDR2 is YYNGEE. The CDR3 has 16 amino acids. V was shortened by 0 bases and J by 4 bases, with 15 bases between the two germline ends. CDR3 residues: CASSVGGSHVADTQYF. The CDR3 region has the DNA TGTGCCAGCAGCGTAGGCGGCTCGCACGTGGCAGATACGCAGTATTTT. The full variable domain, in which reference TRBV9 and TRBJ2-3 provide the parts outside the CDR3, is DSGVTQTPKHLITATGQRVTLRCSPRSGDLSVYWYQQSLDQGLQFLIQYYNGEERAKGNILERFSAQQFPDLHSELNLSSLELGDSALYFCASSVGGSHVADTQYFGPGTRLTVL.

The chain uses TRBV27 and TRBJ1-2; D remains ambiguous. The CDR3 length is 15 residues. Trimming took 5 bases from V and 3 from J, leaving 16 bases between them. Per germline, CDR1 MNHEY and CDR2 SMNVEV (reference sequence). CDR3 sequence (DNA): TGTGCCAGCAGTCCGTGGGGTGGAAGGGACTATGGCTACACCTTC. Amino acids: CASSPWGGRDYGYTF.

This clone has only one observation. The chain has TRBV15 and TRBJ1-1; no clear D. Trimming took 0 bases from V and 0 from J, leaving 14 bases between them. Per germline, CDR1 LNHNV and CDR2 YYDKDF (reference sequence). The length of the CDR3 is 17 residues. This CDR3 is CATSRDSKGFMNTEAFF. In DNA form, the CDR3 reads TGTGCCACCAGCAGAGATTCGAAGGGTTTCATGAACACTGAAGCTTTCTTT.

This rearrangement joins TRBV27 to TRBJ1-1; TRBD1 might be the D (5 bases). This CDR3 spans 14 amino acids. From germline, CDR1 is MNHEY and CDR2 SMNVEV (reference sequence). Trimming removed 6 bases from V and 1 base from J, with 12 bases in between. The CDR3, as DNA: TGTGCCAGCAGCCTGACAGCCCCGAACACTGAAGCTTTCTTT. Residues: CASSLTAPNTEAFF.

This clone was found once. J is TRBJ2-5 and V is TRBV11-3, with D possibly being TRBD2 (6 bases). The V gene's germline CDR1 is SGHNT and CDR2 YENEEA. V was trimmed by 3 bases and J by 5 bases, leaving 16 bases between them. This CDR3 contains 15 residues. The CDR3 here is CASSFEGGSWETQYF. CDR3 coding DNA: TGTGCCAGCAGCTTCGAGGGAGGCAGCTGGGAGACCCAGTACTTC.

This chain links TRBV7-2 with TRBJ1-6; TRBD1 is a possible D gene (5 bases). This CDR3 contains 15 residues. Germline loops: CDR1 SGHTA, CDR2 FQGNSA. V gave up 5 bases and J gave up 6 bases, with 14 bases separating them. The CDR3 bases are TGTGCCAGCAGCCCACAAGGGACGGGTAATTCACCCCTCCACTTT. Encoded protein: CASSPQGTGNSPLHF. Full variable domain (outside the CDR3, taken from reference TRBV7-2 and TRBJ1-6): GAGVSQSPSNKVTEKGKDVELRCDPISGHTALYWYRQSLGQGLEFLIYFQGNSAPDKSGLPSDRFSAERTGGSVSTLTIQRTQQEDSAVYLCASSPQGTGNSPLHFGNGTRLTVT.

This chain uses TRBV6-1 with TRBJ1-4; D call uncertain. The germline CDR1 and CDR2 sequences are MNHNS and SASEGT. The CDR3 spans 15 residues. V was trimmed by 1 base and J by 4 bases, leaving 10 bases between them. The CDR3: CASSEEVLNNEKLFF. CDR3 in DNA: TGTGCCAGCAGTGAAGAGGTCCTAAATAATGAAAAACTGTTTTTT.

CDR3 in DNA: TGTGCCAGCAGCTTAGCCCCAAGGGGAAATTCACCCCTCCACTTT. Translation: CASSLAPRGNSPLHF. The genes are TRBV7-2 and TRBJ1-6, with D perhaps TRBD1 (5 bases). Germline V gene lookup returns CDR1 SGHTA and CDR2 FQGNSA. Trimming pared 0 bases from V and 7 bases from J, leaving 10 bases between. The CDR3 runs 15 residues.

The rearrangement joins TRBV9 to TRBJ1-2, with unresolved D. CDR3 length: 15 amino acids. The V gene lost 4 bases and the J gene lost 4 bases, with 17 bases spanning the gap. Germline V CDR1 and CDR2: SGDLS, YYNGEE. The CDR3 nucleotides are TGTGCCAGCAGCCCTCAGAGGGAGCTCTCCTATGGCTACACCTTC. This encodes CASSPQRELSYGYTF.

The rearrangement links TRBV15 to TRBJ1-2; no clear D gene. V was clipped by 8 bases and J by 1 base, with 11 bases between them. The CDR3 sequence is 13 residues long. CDR1 and CDR2 from the germline V gene are LNHNV and YYDKDF (reference sequence). CDR3 in amino acids: CATGMAVNYGYTF. CDR3 sequence (DNA): TGTGCCACCGGAATGGCCGTTAACTATGGCTACACCTTC.

This chain links TRBV7-3 with TRBJ2-5; D remains ambiguous. The germline V gene encodes CDR1 SGHTA and CDR2 FQGTGA. The V end was cut by 1 base, the J end by 1 base, with 10 bases between. The CDR3 extends over 15 amino acids. The CDR3 loop is CASSLSGRSQETQYF. The DNA for the CDR3 is TGTGCCAGCAGCTTAAGTGGCCGCTCCCAAGAGACCCAGTACTTC.

The V gene is TRBV5-1, the J gene TRBJ1-4; D unresolved. The CDR3 is 15 amino acids. The germline V gene encodes CDR1 SGHRS and CDR2 YFSETQ. V lost 4 bases and J 3 bases, leaving 13 bases between the germline ends. CDR3 DNA sequence: TGCGCCAGCAGCCCGGATAGGCCCCCTAATGAAAAACTGTTTTTT. Translation gives CASSPDRPPNEKLFF.

V is TRBV7-9 and J is TRBJ2-7; tentatively, D is TRBD2 (5 bases). Trimming left V 1 base short and J 5 bases short, with 15 bases between. The CDR3 spans 15 residues. Germline V gene data show CDR1 as SEHNR and CDR2 as FQNEAQ (reference sequence). The CDR3 here is CASSLDGKAANEQYF. The DNA of the CDR3 is TGTGCCAGCAGCTTAGACGGAAAAGCGGCCAACGAGCAGTACTTC. The variable domain in full, completed from reference TRBV7-9 and TRBJ2-7, reads DTGVSQNPRHKITKRGQNVTFRCDPISEHNRLYWYRQTLGQGPEFLTYFQNEAQLEKSRLLSDRFSAERPKGSFSTLEIQRTEQGDSAMYLCASSLDGKAANEQYFGPGTRLTVT.

This clone came up once. The J gene is TRBJ1-6, the V gene TRBV28; no reliable D call. V was clipped by 4 bases and J by 6 bases, with 10 bases between them. Germline CDR1 is MDHEN and CDR2 is SYDVKM. The CDR3 totals 14 residues. The CDR3 here is CASSSPSANSPLHF. The CDR3 DNA sequence: TGTGCCAGCAGTTCTCCATCCGCTAATTCACCCCTCCACTTT.

The chain couples TRBV5-6 to TRBJ2-7; 12 bases map to TRBD1. Germline loops: CDR1 SGHDT, CDR2 YYEEEE. With V trimmed by 4 bases and J by 6 bases, 5 bases remained unmatched. The CDR3 covers 14 residues. The CDR3 region is CASSPGTGGFEQYF. The CDR3 bases are TGTGCCAGCAGCCCCGGGACAGGGGGCTTCGAGCAGTACTTC.

The V gene is TRBV27, the J gene TRBJ1-2; D is unresolved. The CDR3 contains 15 residues. Germline lookup yields CDR1 MNHEY and CDR2 SMNVEV (reference sequence). Trimming removed 5 bases at V and 4 bases at J, with 17 bases between. The CDR3 nucleotides read TGTGCCAGCAGTACCCTTGGGGTGGGAAGCTATGGCTACACCTTC. Protein: CASSTLGVGSYGYTF.

This clone was recorded only once. V and J are TRBV3-1 (or the pseudogene TRBV3-2) and TRBJ2-1; 8 bases map to TRBD2. The CDR3 length is 14 residues. The germline V gene has CDR1 LGHDT and CDR2 YNNKEL (reference sequence). V shed 0 bases and J 15 bases; nucleotides not matched to a gene: 10. CDR3 nucleotide sequence: TGTGCCAGCAGCCAAGATGGCGGGACTAGATACCTGTTCTTC. Amino acid sequence: CASSQDGGTRYLFF.

This clone has more than one count but fewer than ten. This chain links TRBV3-1 (or the pseudogene TRBV3-2) with TRBJ1-1; no clear D. The V gene's germline CDR1 is LGHDT and CDR2 YNNKEL (reference sequence). This CDR3 is 12 amino acids long. V shed 1 base and J shed 8 bases, with 8 bases lying between them. The CDR3 region has the DNA TGTGCCAGCAGCCAAGGAGCGTCAGAAGCTTTCTTT. This encodes CASSQGASEAFF.